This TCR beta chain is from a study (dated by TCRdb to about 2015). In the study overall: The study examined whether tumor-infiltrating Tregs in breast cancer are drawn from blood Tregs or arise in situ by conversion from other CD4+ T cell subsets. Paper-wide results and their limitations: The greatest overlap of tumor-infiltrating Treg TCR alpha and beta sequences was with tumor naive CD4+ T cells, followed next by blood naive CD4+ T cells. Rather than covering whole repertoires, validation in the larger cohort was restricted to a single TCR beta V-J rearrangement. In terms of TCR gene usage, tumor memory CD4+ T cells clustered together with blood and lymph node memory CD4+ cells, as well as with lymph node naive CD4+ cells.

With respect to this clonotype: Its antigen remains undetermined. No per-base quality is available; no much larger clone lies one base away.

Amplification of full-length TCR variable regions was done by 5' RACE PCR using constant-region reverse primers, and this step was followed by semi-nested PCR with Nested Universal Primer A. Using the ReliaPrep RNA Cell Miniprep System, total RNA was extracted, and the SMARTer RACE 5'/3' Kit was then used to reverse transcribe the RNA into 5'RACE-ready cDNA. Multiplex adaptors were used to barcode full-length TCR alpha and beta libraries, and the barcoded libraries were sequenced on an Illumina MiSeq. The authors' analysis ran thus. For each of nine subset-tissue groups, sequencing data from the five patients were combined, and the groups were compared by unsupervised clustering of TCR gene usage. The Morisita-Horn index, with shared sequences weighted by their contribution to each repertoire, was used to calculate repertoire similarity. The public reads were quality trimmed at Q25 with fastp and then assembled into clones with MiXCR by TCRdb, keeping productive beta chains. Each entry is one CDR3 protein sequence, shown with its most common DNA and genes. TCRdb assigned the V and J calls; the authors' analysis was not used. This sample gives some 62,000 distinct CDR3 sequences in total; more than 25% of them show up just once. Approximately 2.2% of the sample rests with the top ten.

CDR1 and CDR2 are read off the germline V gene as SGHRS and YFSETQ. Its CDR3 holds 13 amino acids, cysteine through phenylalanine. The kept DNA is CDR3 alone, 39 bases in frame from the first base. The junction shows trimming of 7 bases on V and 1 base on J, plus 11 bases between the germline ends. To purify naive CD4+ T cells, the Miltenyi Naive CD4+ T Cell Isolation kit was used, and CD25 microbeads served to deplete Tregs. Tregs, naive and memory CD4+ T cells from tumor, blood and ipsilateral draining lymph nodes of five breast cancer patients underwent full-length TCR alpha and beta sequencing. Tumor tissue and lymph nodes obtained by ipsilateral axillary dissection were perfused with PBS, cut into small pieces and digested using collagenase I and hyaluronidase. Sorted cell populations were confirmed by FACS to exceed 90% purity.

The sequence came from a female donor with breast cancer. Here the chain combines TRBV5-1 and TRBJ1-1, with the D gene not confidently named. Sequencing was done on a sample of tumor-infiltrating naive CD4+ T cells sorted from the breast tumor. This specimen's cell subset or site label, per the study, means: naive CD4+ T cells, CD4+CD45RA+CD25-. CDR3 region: CASSDQKNTEAFF. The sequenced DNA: TGCGCCAGCTCCGATCAGAAGAACACTGAAGCTTTCTTT.